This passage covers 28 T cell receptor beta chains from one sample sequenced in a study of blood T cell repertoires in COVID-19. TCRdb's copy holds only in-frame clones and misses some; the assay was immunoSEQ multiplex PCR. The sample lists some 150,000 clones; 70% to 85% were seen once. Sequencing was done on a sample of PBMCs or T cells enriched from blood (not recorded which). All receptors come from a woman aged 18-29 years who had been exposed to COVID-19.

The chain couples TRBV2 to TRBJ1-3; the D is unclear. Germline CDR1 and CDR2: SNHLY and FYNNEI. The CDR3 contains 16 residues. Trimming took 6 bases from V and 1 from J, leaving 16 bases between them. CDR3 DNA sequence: TGTGCCAGCAGCGTGGAGAAAGGTAGATCTGGAAACACCATATATTTT. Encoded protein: CASSVEKGRSGNTIYF. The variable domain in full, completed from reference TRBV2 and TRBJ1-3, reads EPEVTQTPSHQVTQMGQEVILRCVPISNHLYFYWYRQILGQKVEFLVSFYNNEISEKSEIFDDQFSVERPDGSNFTLKIRSTKLEDSAMYFCASSVEKGRSGNTIYFGEGSWLTVV.

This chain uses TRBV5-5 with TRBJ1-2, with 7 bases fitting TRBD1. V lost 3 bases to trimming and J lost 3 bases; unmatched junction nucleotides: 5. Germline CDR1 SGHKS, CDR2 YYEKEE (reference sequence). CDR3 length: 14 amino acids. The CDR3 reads CASSYGQADYGYTF. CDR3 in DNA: TGTGCCAGCAGCTATGGACAGGCTGACTATGGCTACACCTTC. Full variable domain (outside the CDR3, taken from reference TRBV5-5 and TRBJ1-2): DAGVTQSPTHLIKTRGQQVTLRCSPISGHKSVSWYQQVLGQGPQFIFQYYEKEERGRGNFPDRFSARQFPNYSSELNVNALLLGDSALYLCASSYGQADYGYTFGSGTRLTVV.

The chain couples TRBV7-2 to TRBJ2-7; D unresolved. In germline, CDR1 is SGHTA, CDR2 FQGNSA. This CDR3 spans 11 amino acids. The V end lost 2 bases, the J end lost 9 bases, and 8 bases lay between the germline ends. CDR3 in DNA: TGTGCCAGCAGCTTACCGCAGGTGCAGTACTTC. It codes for CASSLPQVQYF.

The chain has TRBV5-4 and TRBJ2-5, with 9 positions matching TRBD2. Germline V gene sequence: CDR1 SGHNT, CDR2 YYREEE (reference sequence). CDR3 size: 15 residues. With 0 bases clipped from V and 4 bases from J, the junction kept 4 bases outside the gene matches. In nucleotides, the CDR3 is TGTGCCAGCAGCTTGGGAGGGGGACTAGCAGAGACCCAGTACTTC. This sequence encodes CASSLGGGLAETQYF.

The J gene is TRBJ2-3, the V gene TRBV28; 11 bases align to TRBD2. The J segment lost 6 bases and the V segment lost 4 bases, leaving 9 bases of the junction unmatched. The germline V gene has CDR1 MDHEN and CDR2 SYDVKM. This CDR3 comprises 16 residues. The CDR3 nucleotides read TGTGCCAGCAGTTCGGGACTAGCGGCTGTATTGGATACGCAGTATTTT. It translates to CASSSGLAAVLDTQYF.

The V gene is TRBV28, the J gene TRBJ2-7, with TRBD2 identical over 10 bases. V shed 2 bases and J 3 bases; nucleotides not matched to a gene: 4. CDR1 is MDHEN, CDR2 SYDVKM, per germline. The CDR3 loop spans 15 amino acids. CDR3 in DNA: TGTGCCAGCAGTTTAACCCCTAGCGGGAGCTACGAGCAGTACTTC. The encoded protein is CASSLTPSGSYEQYF.

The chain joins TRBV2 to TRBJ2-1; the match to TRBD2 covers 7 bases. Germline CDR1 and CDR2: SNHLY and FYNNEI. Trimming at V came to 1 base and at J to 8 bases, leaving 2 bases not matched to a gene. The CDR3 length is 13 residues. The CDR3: CASSEVAGDEQFF. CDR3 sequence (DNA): TGTGCCAGCAGTGAAGTCGCGGGGGATGAGCAGTTCTTC.

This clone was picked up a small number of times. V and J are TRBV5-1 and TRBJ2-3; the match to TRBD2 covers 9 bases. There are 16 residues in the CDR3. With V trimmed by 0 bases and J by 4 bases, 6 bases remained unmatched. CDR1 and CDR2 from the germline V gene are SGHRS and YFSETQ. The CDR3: CASSLAASGTADTQYF. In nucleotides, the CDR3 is TGCGCCAGCAGCTTGGCCGCTAGCGGGACCGCAGATACGCAGTATTTT.

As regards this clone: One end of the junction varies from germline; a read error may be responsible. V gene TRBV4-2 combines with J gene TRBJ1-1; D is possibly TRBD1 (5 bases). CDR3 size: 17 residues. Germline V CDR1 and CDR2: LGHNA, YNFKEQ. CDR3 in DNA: TGTGCCAGCAGCCAAGATCGGAGGTGGCGGGGGGATACTGAAGTTTTCTTT. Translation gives CASSQDRRWRGDTEVFF.

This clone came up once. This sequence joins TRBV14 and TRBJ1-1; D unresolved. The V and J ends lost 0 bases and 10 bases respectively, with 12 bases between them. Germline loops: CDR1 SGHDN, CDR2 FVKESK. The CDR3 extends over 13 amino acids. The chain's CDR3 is CASSQDYSLAAFF. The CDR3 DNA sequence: TGTGCCAGCAGCCAAGATTACAGCCTTGCAGCTTTCTTT.

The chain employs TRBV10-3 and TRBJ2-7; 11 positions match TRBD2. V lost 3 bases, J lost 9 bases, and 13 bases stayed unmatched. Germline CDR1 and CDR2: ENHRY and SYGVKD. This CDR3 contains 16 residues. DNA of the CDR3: TGTGCCATCAGTGACGCGCCGGGACTAGCGGAGAAGGGGCAGTACTTC. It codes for CAISDAPGLAEKGQYF.

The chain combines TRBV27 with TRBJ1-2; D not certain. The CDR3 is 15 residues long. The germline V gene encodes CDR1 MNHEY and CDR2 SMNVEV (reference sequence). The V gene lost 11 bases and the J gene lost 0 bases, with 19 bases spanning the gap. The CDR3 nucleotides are TGTGCCCCCCGCTGGTGCGGCTTGCCTAACTATGGCTACACCTTC. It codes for CAPRWCGLPNYGYTF.

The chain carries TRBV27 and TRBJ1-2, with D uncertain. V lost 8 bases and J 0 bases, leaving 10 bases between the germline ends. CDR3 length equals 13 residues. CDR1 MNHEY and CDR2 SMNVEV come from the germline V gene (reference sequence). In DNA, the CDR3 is TGTGCCAGCCGTAATACAGCTAACTATGGCTACACCTTC. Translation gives CASRNTANYGYTF.

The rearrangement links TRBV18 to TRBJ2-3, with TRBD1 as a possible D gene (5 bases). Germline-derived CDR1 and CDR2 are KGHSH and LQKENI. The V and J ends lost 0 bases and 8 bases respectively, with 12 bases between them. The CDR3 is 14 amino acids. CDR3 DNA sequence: TGTGCCAGCTCACCACCGACAGTTCTTGCTACGCAGTATTTT. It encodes CASSPPTVLATQYF. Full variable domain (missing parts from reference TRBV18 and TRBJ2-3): NAGVMQNPRHLVRRRGQEARLRCSPMKGHSHVYWYRQLPEEGLKFMVYLQKENIIDESGMPKERFSAEFPKEGPSILRIQQVVRGDSAAYFCASSPPTVLATQYFGPGTRLTVL.

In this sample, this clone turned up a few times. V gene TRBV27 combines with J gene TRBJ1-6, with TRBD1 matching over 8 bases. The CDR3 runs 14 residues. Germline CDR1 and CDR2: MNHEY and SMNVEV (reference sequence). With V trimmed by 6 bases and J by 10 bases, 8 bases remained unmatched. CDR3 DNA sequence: TGTGCCAGCAGACCCCAGGACAGGGTCTCACCCCTCCACTTT. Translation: CASRPQDRVSPLHF.

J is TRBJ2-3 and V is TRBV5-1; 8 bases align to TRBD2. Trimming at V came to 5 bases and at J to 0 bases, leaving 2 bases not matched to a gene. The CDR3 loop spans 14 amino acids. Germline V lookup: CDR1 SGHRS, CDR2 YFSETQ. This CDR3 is CASSSGTSTDTQYF. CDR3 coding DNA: TGCGCCAGCAGTAGCGGGACTAGCACAGATACGCAGTATTTT. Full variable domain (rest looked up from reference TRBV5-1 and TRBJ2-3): KAGVTQTPRYLIKTRGQQVTLSCSPISGHRSVSWYQQTPGQGLQFLFEYFSETQRNKGNFPGRFSGRQFSNSRSEMNVSTLELGDSALYLCASSSGTSTDTQYFGPGTRLTVL.

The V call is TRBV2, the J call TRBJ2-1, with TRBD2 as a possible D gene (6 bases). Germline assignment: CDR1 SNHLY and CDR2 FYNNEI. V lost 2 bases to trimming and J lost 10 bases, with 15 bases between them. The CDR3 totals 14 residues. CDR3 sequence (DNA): TGTGCCAGCAGTGAATCAACCGGGAGAAAAGAGCAGTTCTTC. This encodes CASSESTGRKEQFF.

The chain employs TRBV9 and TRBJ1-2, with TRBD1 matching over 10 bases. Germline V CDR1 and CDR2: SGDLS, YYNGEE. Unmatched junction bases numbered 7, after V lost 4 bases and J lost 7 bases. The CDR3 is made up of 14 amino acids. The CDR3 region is CASSQGGTGVGYTF. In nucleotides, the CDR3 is TGTGCCAGCAGCCAAGGGGGGACAGGGGTTGGCTACACCTTC.

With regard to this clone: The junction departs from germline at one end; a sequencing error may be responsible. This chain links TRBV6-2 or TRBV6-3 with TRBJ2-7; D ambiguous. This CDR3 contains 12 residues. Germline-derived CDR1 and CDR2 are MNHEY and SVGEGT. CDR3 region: CASSDSPYEQYF. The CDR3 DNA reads TGTGCCAGCAGTGACTCCCCTTACGAGCAGTACTTC.

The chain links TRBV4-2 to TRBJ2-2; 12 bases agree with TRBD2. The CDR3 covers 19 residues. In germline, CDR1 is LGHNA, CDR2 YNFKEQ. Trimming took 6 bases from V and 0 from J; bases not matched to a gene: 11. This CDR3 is CASSPTSGRTRANTGELFF. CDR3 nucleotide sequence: TGTGCCAGCAGTCCTACTAGCGGGAGGACCAGGGCGAACACCGGGGAGCTGTTTTTT.

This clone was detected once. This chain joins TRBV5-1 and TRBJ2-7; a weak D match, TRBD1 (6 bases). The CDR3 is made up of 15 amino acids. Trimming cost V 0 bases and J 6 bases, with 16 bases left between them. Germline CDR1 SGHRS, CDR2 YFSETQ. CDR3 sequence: CASSLVPGELSEQYF. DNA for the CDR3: TGCGCCAGCAGCTTGGTGCCAGGGGAACTTAGCGAGCAGTACTTC.

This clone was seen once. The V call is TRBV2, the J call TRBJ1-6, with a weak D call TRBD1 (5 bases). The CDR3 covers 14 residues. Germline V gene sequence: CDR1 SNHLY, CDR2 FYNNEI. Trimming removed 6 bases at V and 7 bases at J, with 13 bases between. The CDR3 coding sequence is TGTGCCAGCAGCGACGACAGACGAAATTCACCCCTCCACTTT. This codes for CASSDDRRNSPLHF.

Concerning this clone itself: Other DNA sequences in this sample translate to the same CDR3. CDR3 in amino acids: CASSLAGYNEQFF. CDR3 nucleotides: TGTGCCAGCAGCTTAGCAGGGTACAATGAGCAGTTCTTC. This chain joins TRBV11-2 and TRBJ2-1, with D possibly TRBD1 on 5 matching bases. In germline, CDR1 is SGHAT, CDR2 FQNNGV. This CDR3 spans 13 amino acids. The V and J ends lost 1 base and 4 bases respectively, with 5 bases between them. The whole variable domain, remainder taken from reference TRBV11-2 and TRBJ2-1, is EAGVAQSPRYKIIEKRQSVAFWCNPISGHATLYWYQQILGQGPKLLIQFQNNGVVDDSQLPKDRFSAERLKGVDSTLKIQPAKLEDSAVYLCASSLAGYNEQFFGPGTRLTVL.

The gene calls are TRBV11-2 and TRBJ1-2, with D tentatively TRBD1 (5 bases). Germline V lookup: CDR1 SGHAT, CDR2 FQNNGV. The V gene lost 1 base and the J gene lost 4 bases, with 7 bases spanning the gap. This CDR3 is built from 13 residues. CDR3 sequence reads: CASSLGQPYGYTF. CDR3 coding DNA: TGTGCCAGCAGCTTAGGACAGCCCTATGGCTACACCTTC. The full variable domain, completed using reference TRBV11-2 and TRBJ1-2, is EAGVAQSPRYKIIEKRQSVAFWCNPISGHATLYWYQQILGQGPKLLIQFQNNGVVDDSQLPKDRFSAERLKGVDSTLKIQPAKLEDSAVYLCASSLGQPYGYTFGSGTRLTVV.

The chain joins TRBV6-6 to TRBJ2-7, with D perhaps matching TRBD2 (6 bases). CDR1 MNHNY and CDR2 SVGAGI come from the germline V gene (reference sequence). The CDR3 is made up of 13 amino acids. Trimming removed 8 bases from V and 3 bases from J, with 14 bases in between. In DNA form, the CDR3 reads TGTGCCAGCCTAATGACGGAGGGCTACGAGCAGTACTTC. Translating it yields CASLMTEGYEQYF.

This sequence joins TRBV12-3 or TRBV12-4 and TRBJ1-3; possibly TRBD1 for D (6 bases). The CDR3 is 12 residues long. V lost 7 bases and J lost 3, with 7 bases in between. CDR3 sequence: CASNRDGNTIYF. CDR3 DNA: TGTGCCAGCAACAGGGATGGAAACACCATATATTTT.

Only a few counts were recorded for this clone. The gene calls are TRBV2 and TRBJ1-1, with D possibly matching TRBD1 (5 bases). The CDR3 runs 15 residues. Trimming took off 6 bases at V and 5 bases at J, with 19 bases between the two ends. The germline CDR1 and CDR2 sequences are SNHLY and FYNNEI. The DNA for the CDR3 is TGTGCCAGCAGCCCGGGACTCAACGGCGGGACTGAAGCTTTCTTT. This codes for CASSPGLNGGTEAFF.

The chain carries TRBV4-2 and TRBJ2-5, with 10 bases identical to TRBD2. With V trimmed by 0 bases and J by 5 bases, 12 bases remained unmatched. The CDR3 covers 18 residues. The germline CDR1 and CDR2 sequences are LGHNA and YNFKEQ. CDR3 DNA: TGTGCCAGCAGCCAAGATTGGTCAGCGGGAGGGCCCCGCGAGACCCAGTACTTC. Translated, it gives CASSQDWSAGGPRETQYF.